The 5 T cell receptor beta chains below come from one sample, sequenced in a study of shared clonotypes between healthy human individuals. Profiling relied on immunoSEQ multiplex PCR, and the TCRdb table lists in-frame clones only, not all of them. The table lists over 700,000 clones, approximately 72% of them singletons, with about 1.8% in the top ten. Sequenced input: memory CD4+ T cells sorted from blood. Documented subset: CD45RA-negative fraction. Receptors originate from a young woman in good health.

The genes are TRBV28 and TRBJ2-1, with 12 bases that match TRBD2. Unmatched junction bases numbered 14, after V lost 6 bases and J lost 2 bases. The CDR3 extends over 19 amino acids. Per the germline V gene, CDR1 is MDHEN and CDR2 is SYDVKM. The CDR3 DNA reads TGTGCCAGCAGCTGGACAGGGCGTTCTAGCGGGAGGGCCTACAATGAGCAGTTCTTC. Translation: CASSWTGRSSGRAYNEQFF.

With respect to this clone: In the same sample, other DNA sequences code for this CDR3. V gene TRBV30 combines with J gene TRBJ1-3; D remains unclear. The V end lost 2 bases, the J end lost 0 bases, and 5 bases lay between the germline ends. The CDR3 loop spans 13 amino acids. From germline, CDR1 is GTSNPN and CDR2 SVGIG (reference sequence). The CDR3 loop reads CAWSSSSGNTIYF. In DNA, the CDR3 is TGTGCCTGGAGTAGCAGCTCTGGAAACACCATATATTTT.

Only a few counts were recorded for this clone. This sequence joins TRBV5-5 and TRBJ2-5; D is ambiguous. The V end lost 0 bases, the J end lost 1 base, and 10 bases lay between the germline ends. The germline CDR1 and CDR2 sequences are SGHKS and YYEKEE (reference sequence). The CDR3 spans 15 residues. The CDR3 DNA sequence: TGTGCCAGCAGCTTGGGGAACAGCATCCAAGAGACCCAGTACTTC. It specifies CASSLGNSIQETQYF.

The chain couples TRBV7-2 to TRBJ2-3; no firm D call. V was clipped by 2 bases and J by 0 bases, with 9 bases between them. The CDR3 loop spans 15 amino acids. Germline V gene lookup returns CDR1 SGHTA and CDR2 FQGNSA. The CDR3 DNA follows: TGTGCCAGCAGCTTACAGGCGGCTAGCACAGATACGCAGTATTTT. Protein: CASSLQAASTDTQYF.

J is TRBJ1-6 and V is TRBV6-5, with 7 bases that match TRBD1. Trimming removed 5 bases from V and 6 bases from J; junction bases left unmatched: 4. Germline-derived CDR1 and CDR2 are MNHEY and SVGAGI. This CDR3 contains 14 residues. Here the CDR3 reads CASSLTGSNSPLHF. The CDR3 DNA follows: TGTGCCAGCAGTCTGACAGGGTCTAATTCACCCCTCCACTTT.